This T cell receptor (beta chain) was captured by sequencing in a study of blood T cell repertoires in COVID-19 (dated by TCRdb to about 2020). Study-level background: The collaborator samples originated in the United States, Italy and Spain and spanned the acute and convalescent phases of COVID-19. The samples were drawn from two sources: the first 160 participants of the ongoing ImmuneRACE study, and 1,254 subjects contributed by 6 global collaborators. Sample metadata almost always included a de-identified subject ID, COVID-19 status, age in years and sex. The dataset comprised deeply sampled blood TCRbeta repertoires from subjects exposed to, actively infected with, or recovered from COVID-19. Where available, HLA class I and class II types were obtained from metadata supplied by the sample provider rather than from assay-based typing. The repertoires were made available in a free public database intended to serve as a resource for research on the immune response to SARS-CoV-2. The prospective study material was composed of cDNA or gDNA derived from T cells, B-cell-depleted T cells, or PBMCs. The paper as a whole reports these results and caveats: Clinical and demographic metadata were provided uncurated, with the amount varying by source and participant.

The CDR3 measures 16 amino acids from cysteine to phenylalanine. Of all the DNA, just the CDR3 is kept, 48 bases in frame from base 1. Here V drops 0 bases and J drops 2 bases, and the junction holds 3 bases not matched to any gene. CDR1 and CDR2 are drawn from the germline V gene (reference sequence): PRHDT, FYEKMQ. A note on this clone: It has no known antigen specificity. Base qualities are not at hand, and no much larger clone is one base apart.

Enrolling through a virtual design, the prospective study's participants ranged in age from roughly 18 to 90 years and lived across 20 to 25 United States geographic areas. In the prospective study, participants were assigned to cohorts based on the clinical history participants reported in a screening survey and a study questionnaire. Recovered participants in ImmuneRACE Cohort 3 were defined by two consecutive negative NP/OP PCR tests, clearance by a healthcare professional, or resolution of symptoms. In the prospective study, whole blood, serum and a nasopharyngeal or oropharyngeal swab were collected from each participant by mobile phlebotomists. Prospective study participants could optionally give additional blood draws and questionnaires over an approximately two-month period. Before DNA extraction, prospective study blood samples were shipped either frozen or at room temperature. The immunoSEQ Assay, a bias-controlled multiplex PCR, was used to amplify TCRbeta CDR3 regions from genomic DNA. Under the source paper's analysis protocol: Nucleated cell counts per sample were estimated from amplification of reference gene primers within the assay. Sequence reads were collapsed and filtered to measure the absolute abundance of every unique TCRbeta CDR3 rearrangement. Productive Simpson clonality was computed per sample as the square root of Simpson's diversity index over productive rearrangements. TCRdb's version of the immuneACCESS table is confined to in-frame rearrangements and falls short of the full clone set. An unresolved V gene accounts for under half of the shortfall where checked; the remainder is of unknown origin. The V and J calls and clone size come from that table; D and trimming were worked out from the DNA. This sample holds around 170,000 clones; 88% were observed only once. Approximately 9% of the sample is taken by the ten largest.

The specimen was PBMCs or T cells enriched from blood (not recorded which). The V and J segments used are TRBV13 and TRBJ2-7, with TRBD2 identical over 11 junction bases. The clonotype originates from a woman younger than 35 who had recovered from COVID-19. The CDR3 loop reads CASSLGPSGGTYEQYF. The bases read TGTGCCAGCAGCTTAGGGCCTAGCGGGGGGACCTACGAGCAGTACTTC.